This TCR beta chain was identified during a study of identical twins' blood T cells. TCRdb used MiXCR to reprocess the 5' RACE reads, holding one entry per CDR3 protein. The sample consists of around 380,000 distinct CDR3 sequences, under 30% of them appearing once. In its sample, this clonotype was seen a few times. The antigen is unknown. The study, taken as a whole, reports: Twins reportedly had markedly more similar V usage than unrelated donors, even among out-of-frame TCRbeta clonotypes.

In germline, CDR1 is SGHKS, CDR2 YYEKEE (reference sequence). With 3 bases removed from V and 14 bases from J, the gap between germline ends came to 17 bases. The length of the CDR3 is 13 residues. The gene calls are TRBV5-5 and TRBJ1-4; possible D gene TRBD1, 5 bases. This TCR came from a woman aged 18 to 55 in good health. Sequencing was carried out using PBMCs. In DNA, the CDR3 is TGTGCCAGCAGCTCGGACACGGGCTCAGGTCTGTTTTTT. Protein sequence: CASSSDTGSGLFF. Full variable domain (remainder filled in from reference TRBV5-5 and TRBJ1-4): DAGVTQSPTHLIKTRGQQVTLRCSPISGHKSVSWYQQVLGQGPQFIFQYYEKEERGRGNFPDRFSARQFPNYSSELNVNALLLGDSALYLCASSSDTGSGLFFGSGTQLSVL.